These 28 T cell receptor beta chains originate from one sample sequenced in a study of esophageal squamous cell carcinoma under preoperative chemotherapy. Time point in this sample: after preoperative PTX-NDP chemotherapy. TCRdb itself ran the PCR reads through MiXCR, one entry per CDR3 protein. The table lists about 9,300 distinct CDR3 sequences, approximately 48% of them singletons, with 11% to 15% in the top ten. This material was collected from a patient given preoperative chemotherapy. These receptors originate from a human donor with esophageal squamous cell carcinoma. The donor label of this sample is uncertain.

This clonotype has at least ten counts. CDR3 in DNA: TGTGCCAGCAGTTACTCGTCAAGTGAGCAGTTCTTC. Residues: CASSYSSSEQFF. The chain employs TRBV6-2 or TRBV6-3 and TRBJ2-1; D gene ambiguous. Germline CDR1 and CDR2: MNHEY and SVGEGT. Trimming cost V 0 bases and J 9 bases, with 6 bases left between them. This CDR3 has 12 amino acids.

V and J are TRBV6-5 and TRBJ2-3, with TRBD1 matching 7 bases. Germline V gives CDR1 MNHEY, CDR2 SVGAGI. Trimming removed 4 bases from V and 5 bases from J; junction bases left unmatched: 3. This CDR3 contains 13 residues. This CDR3 reads CASSSGTEDTQYF. The DNA for the CDR3 is TGTGCCAGCAGTTCTGGGACAGAAGATACGCAGTATTTT.

In regard to this clonotype: The CDR3 does not end in the conserved phenylalanine or tryptophan, so this is likely a read error. The DNA is omitted, as the CDR3 cannot be located on it reliably, and the CDR3 follows TCRdb's listing. The chain has TRBV4-1 and TRBJ2-6; the table's D call of TRBD1 was not tested on the DNA. The length of the CDR3 is 18 amino acids, counting both ends. The V gene's germline CDR1 is MGHRA and CDR2 YSYEKL. The CDR3: CASSQVDLISYNEQYFGA.

This clonotype was counted at least ten times. The CDR3 here is CASSVLRGSEQFF. The CDR3 region has the DNA TGTGCCAGCAGTGTCTTACGGGGGTCTGAGCAGTTCTTC. This sequence joins TRBV6-4 and TRBJ2-1; the D gene is possibly TRBD2 (6 bases). V was clipped by 4 bases and J by 9 bases, with 13 bases between them. CDR3 size: 13 residues. Germline loops: CDR1 MRHNA, CDR2 SNTAGT.

This clonotype has only a few counts. The chain carries TRBV11-2 and TRBJ2-3; TRBD2 agrees at 9 bases. Germline lookup yields CDR1 SGHAT and CDR2 FQNNGV. V lost 5 bases to trimming and J lost 4 bases; unmatched junction nucleotides: 10. The CDR3 sequence is 16 residues long. The CDR3 loop reads CASSPPALAGSDTQYF. The DNA for the CDR3 is TGTGCCAGCAGCCCGCCGGCGCTAGCGGGGTCAGATACGCAGTATTTT.

The chain uses TRBV6-1 and TRBJ1-2; D is undetermined. Trimming took 4 bases from V and 6 from J, leaving 9 bases between them. From germline, CDR1 is MNHNS and CDR2 SASEGT. This CDR3 is 12 amino acids long. CDR3: CASSVQTNGYTF. CDR3 coding DNA: TGTGCCAGCAGTGTACAAACAAATGGCTACACCTTC.

This clonotype was recorded once. The chain couples TRBV6-1 to TRBJ2-3; either TRBD1 or TRBD2 may supply D (6 bases each). Germline CDR1 reads MNHNS; CDR2 reads SASEGT. V was shortened by 8 bases and J by 4 bases, with 22 bases between the two germline ends. The CDR3 is made up of 16 amino acids. CDR3 amino acids: CASGGGGGRGPDTQYF. The CDR3 DNA reads TGTGCCAGCGGGGGTGGAGGGGGGCGGGGTCCAGATACGCAGTATTTT.

This clonotype was recorded many times. CDR3 loop: CASSTRNTGELFF. The CDR3 coding sequence is TGTGCCAGTAGTACCCGAAACACCGGGGAGCTGTTTTTT. V gene TRBV19 combines with J gene TRBJ2-2; D uncertain. There are 13 residues in the CDR3. The germline CDR1 and CDR2 sequences are LNHDA and SQIVND (reference sequence). V was trimmed by 4 bases and J by 2 bases, leaving 5 bases between them.

This clonotype was recorded at least ten times. The chain links TRBV10-1 to TRBJ2-2; 7 bases are a match to TRBD1. The V and J ends lost 3 bases and 2 bases, in that order; junction bases with no gene match: 9. This CDR3 is built from 17 residues. Germline assignment: CDR1 WNHNN and CDR2 SYGVQD (reference sequence). CDR3 sequence (DNA): TGCGCCAGCAGTGATCCAACCGGGACAGAAAACACCGGGGAGCTGTTTTTT. This gives the protein CASSDPTGTENTGELFF.

This sequence joins TRBV6-5 and TRBJ2-1; D might be TRBD1 (6 bases). V lost 2 bases and J lost 5, with 7 bases in between. The CDR3 runs 13 residues. Per the germline V gene, CDR1 is MNHEY and CDR2 is SVGAGI. CDR3 sequence: CASSYTGNNEQFF. The DNA of the CDR3 is TGTGCCAGCAGTTACACAGGGAACAATGAGCAGTTCTTC.

This sequence joins TRBV4-1 and TRBJ2-4; D not certain. Per the germline V gene, CDR1 is MGHRA and CDR2 is YSYEKL. V was clipped by 2 bases and J by 0 bases, with 8 bases between them. The CDR3 covers 15 residues. DNA of the CDR3: TGCGCCAGCAGCCAAAGACTGGTAGCCAAAAACATTCAGTACTTC. This sequence encodes CASSQRLVAKNIQYF.

CDR3 nucleotides: TGTGCCAGCAGTTACTCGAGGCGGGGGCGGGCCACTGAAGCTTTCTTT. It yields the protein CASSYSRRGRATEAFF. J is TRBJ1-1 and V is TRBV6-5; D may be TRBD1 (6 bases). Germline CDR1 is MNHEY and CDR2 is SVGAGI. V was trimmed by 0 bases and J by 4 bases, leaving 15 bases between them. This CDR3 has 16 residues.

Details on this clonotype: Germline is not matched at one junction end, which may reflect a read error. The rearrangement links TRBV7-8 to TRBJ2-2, with 7 bases lining up with TRBD1. The CDR3 is 14 residues long. The germline V gene encodes CDR1 SGHVS and CDR2 FQNEAQ. The CDR3, as DNA: TGTGCCGGCAGCCTGACAGGGCCCACAGAGAAGCTGTTTTTT. This gives the protein CAGSLTGPTEKLFF. The full variable domain, in which reference TRBV7-8 and TRBJ2-2 provide the parts outside the CDR3, is GAGVSQSPRYKVAKRGQDVALRCDPISGHVSLFWYQQALGQGPEFLTYFQNEAQLDKSGLPSDRFFAERPEGSVSTLKIQRTQQEDSAVYLCAGSLTGPTEKLFFGEGSRLTVL.

This clonotype appeared a few times. This rearrangement joins TRBV6-1 to TRBJ1-5, with D unresolved. There are 15 residues in the CDR3. V lost 6 bases to trimming and J lost 1 base, with 13 bases between them. Germline CDR1 reads MNHNS; CDR2 reads SASEGT. DNA for the CDR3: TGTGCCAGCAGCGAGATCCTTAAGAGCAATCAGCCCCAGCATTTT. Translating gives CASSEILKSNQPQHF.

To note about this clonotype: Its ends do not fully match the called genes, so a read error is possible. The chain couples TRBV12-3 or TRBV12-4 to TRBJ2-2; no reliable D call. This CDR3 contains 14 residues. The DNA for the CDR3 is TGTGCCAGCAGTTATGGCGTGAGCACAGAGGAGCAGTTTTTT. Protein product: CASSYGVSTEEQFF.

The rearrangement joins TRBV3-1 to TRBJ1-6, with D uncertain. Germline V gene sequence: CDR1 LGHDT, CDR2 YNNKEL (reference sequence). V was trimmed by 6 bases and J by 1 base, leaving 10 bases between them. This CDR3 has 15 amino acids. The CDR3, as DNA: TGTGCCAGCAGGTTTGAGGAATCCTATAATTCACCCCTCCACTTT. Residues: CASRFEESYNSPLHF. Full variable domain (remainder filled in from reference TRBV3-1 and TRBJ1-6): DTAVSQTPKYLVTQMGNDKSIKCEQNLGHDTMYWYKQDSKKFLKIMFSYNNKELIINETVPNRFSPKSPDKAHLNLHINSLELGDSAVYFCASRFEESYNSPLHFGNGTRLTVT.

J is TRBJ2-1 and V is TRBV7-6; D may be TRBD2 (5 bases). The DNA matches TRBJ2-4 better at its end, which makes the J call doubtful. This CDR3 comprises 13 residues. Germline V gives CDR1 SGHVS, CDR2 FNYEAQ. Written as DNA, the CDR3 is TGTGCCAGCAGCGGGAGCGACGGGGACATTCAGTACTTC. Amino acids: CASSGSDGDIQYF.

This clonotype was counted only a few times. V usage is TRBV29-1 and J usage is TRBJ2-5; possible D gene TRBD2, 5 bases. V lost 5 bases and J lost 5, with 15 bases in between. Germline CDR1 reads SQVTM; CDR2 reads ANQGSEA. The CDR3 has 13 amino acids. CDR3 residues: CSVLEGGWETQYF. CDR3 in DNA: TGCAGCGTTTTAGAGGGCGGCTGGGAGACCCAGTACTTC.

This clonotype counts as medium-sized. This chain links TRBV6-1 with TRBJ1-1; D might be TRBD1 (5 bases). This CDR3 is 15 amino acids long. Germline V CDR1 and CDR2: MNHNS, SASEGT. The V end was cut by 7 bases, the J end by 3 bases, with 18 bases between. The chain's CDR3 is CASTPPSGGDTEAFF. The CDR3 DNA reads as TGTGCCAGCACCCCTCCTTCGGGAGGGGACACTGAAGCTTTCTTT.

This clonotype has at least ten counts. The CDR3 coding sequence is TGTGCCAGCAGCTTAAGTGTACTTGGGGCCAACGTCCTGACTTTC. This sequence encodes CASSLSVLGANVLTF. This chain uses TRBV11-3 with TRBJ2-6; no firm D call. Germline CDR1 reads SGHNT; CDR2 reads YENEEA. This CDR3 has 15 amino acids. Between the trimmed V and J ends, which lost 2 bases and 3 bases, there was a span of 8 bases.

This clonotype was seen at least ten times. The chain has TRBV6-5 and TRBJ1-4; D perhaps matches TRBD1 (5 bases). CDR1 is MNHEY and CDR2 is SVGAGI in the germline V gene. This CDR3 spans 13 amino acids. V lost 2 bases and J lost 8, with 9 bases in between. The CDR3 here is CASSYRGGEKLFF. CDR3 DNA sequence: TGTGCCAGCAGTTACCGCGGGGGGGAAAAACTGTTTTTT.

This clonotype was observed many times. A much larger clone is a single base away; this may be a read error. The rearrangement joins TRBV6-1 to TRBJ2-1; 9 bases map to TRBD2. The tail of the sequence fits TRBJ2-7 better, so the J call may be wrong. The length of the CDR3 is 16 residues. Germline V gene sequence: CDR1 MNHNS, CDR2 SASEGT. DNA for the CDR3: TGTGCCAGCAGTGAAGGCCTAGCGGGACCGTACAATGAGCAGTACTTC. Translating it yields CASSEGLAGPYNEQYF.

J is TRBJ2-1 and V is TRBV11-2; possibly TRBD1 for D (5 bases). Germline CDR1 is SGHAT and CDR2 is FQNNGV. The CDR3 runs 14 residues. V was shortened by 10 bases and J by 2 bases, with 15 bases between the two germline ends. The CDR3 DNA is TGTGCCACCATCGGATGGGGCGCCTACAATGAGCAGTTCTTC. It encodes CATIGWGAYNEQFF.

The gene calls are TRBV6-1 and TRBJ2-5, with 7 bases aligning to TRBD1. The CDR3 runs to 14 residues. Germline V gene data show CDR1 as MNHNS and CDR2 as SASEGT. Unmatched junction bases numbered 9, after V lost 7 bases and J lost 4 bases. CDR3 residues: CASTQTGYLETQYF. The DNA of the CDR3 is TGTGCCAGCACTCAGACAGGGTACTTAGAGACCCAGTACTTC.

The sample holds a few counts of this clonotype. The DNA of the CDR3 is TGCAGTGCTAGAGCAACAGGGGGAAATGAGCAGTTCTTC. This gives the protein CSARATGGNEQFF. The chain combines TRBV20-1 with TRBJ2-1, with TRBD1 matching over 8 bases. The trim removed 1 base at V and 7 bases at J, leaving 3 bases unmatched. The CDR3 spans 13 residues. Germline assignment: CDR1 DFQATT and CDR2 SNEGSKA (reference sequence).

With respect to this clonotype: A read error may account for a junction end that differs from germline. J is TRBJ2-3 and V is TRBV12-3 or TRBV12-4; a possible D gene is TRBD2 (7 bases). The CDR3 sequence is 15 residues long. CDR3 region: CARGLGGGGKDTQYF. The CDR3 bases are TGTGCCAGGGGGCTAGGGGGGGGCGGCAAAGATACGCAGTATTTC.

The table lists this clonotype with many counts. This chain uses TRBV7-2 with TRBJ2-2; TRBD2 matches at 7 bases. The CDR3 covers 13 residues. The V gene end was trimmed by 5 bases and the J gene end by 9 bases; junction bases not matched to a gene: 6. The germline gives CDR1 SGHTA, CDR2 FQGNSA. The CDR3 sequence is CASSAGLVRELFF. The CDR3 DNA sequence: TGTGCCAGCAGCGCCGGACTAGTTAGGGAGCTGTTTTTT.

In the case of this clonotype: Compared with germline, one end of the junction differs, possibly owing to a read error. V gene TRBV11-3 combines with J gene TRBJ2-6; the D gene could be TRBD1 or TRBD2 (5 bases each). Germline CDR1 is SGHNT and CDR2 is YENEEA. The CDR3 extends over 14 amino acids. The CDR3 here is CASSKRDGANVLTF. For the CDR3, the DNA is TGTGCCAGCAGCAAACGGGACGGGGCGAACGTCCTGACTTTC.